Each of the 3 T cell receptor beta chains below was sequenced from the same sample in a study of cytomegalovirus exposure and HLA in healthy donors (TCRdb year 2017). Library creation used the immunoSEQ multiplex PCR assay. The multiplex PCR relied on a mix of 60 forward primers for TCR Vbeta segments and 13 reverse primers for TCR Jbeta segments. TCRdb holds this immuneACCESS table with in-frame rearrangements only. Some clones are missing; in checked studies, unresolved V genes explain under half, and the rest has no known cause. Across this sample there are about 140,000 clones, with about 80% seen only once. The ten largest account for 2% to 2.5% of the sample. Sequencing used PBMCs. The origin of the receptors is a man aged 25-45 years in good health and CMV-seronegative.

This sequence joins TRBV5-1 and TRBJ1-2; TRBD1 matches 8 bases. Trimming took 4 bases from V and 6 from J; bases not matched to a gene: 5. Germline V CDR1 and CDR2: SGHRS, YFSETQ. There are 13 residues in the CDR3. CDR3 bases: TGCGCCAGCAGCCCTAGGACAGGGAATGGCTACACCTTC. Translated, it gives CASSPRTGNGYTF.

The V gene is TRBV5-1, the J gene TRBJ1-2; a possible D gene is TRBD1 (5 bases). The germline V and J ends were trimmed by 4 bases and 0 bases, with 16 bases remaining between them. Germline assignment: CDR1 SGHRS and CDR2 YFSETQ. The CDR3 totals 16 residues. The CDR3 loop reads CASSQGGTGANYGYTF. The CDR3 DNA follows: TGCGCCAGCAGCCAAGGAGGCACGGGGGCTAACTATGGCTACACCTTC.

This clone appeared a single time. The chain joins TRBV5-8 to TRBJ2-5, with 7 bases matching TRBD2. V gave up 0 bases and J gave up 4 bases; unmatched junction bases: 3. In germline, CDR1 is SGHTS, CDR2 YDEGEE. CDR3 length: 14 residues. The CDR3 region is CASSLGLAGETQYF. The CDR3 coding sequence is TGTGCCAGCAGCTTGGGACTAGCCGGAGAGACCCAGTACTTC.